This TCR beta chain comes out of a study of OX40 agonist ivuxolimab in advanced cancers. Method: immunoSEQ multiplex PCR; TCRdb's copy keeps in-frame clones and lacks some. The sample includes about 89,000 clones, roughly 84% of them seen just once. Overall study results and limits: Circulating CD4+ and CD8+ T cells showed clonal expansion by week 6 at 0.1 to 3.0 mg/kg.

Blood draws occurred at baseline, cycle 4 day 1, and cycle 7 day 1. A note on this clone: Its specificity is unknown.

This specimen was CD4+ or CD8+ T cells sorted from blood, taken in a trial of the OX40 agonist ivuxolimab. This sequence originates from an adult with an advanced solid tumor such as melanoma, head and neck, liver or kidney cancer.

CDR3 DNA: TGTGCCAGCAGTCGGACTAGCGGGGGCTTGGAGACCCAGTACTTC. Translation: CASSRTSGGLETQYF. This chain connects TRBV5-8 to TRBJ2-5, with 13 bases aligning to TRBD2. The trim removed 5 bases at V and 5 bases at J, leaving 6 bases unmatched. The germline V gene has CDR1 SGHTS and CDR2 YDEGEE. The CDR3 totals 15 residues.